This T cell receptor (beta chain) derives from a study of shared clonotypes between healthy human individuals. As for the study in general: The donor pool was made up of a couple of women and three men aged 18 to 49.

Concerning this clone: The antigen is undetermined.

TCRdb's copy holds only in-frame clones and misses some; the assay was immunoSEQ multiplex PCR. The table lists 2 million to 3 million clones, approximately 93% of them singletons. Broader study findings: It was only blood that was sampled, and tissue repertoires likely differ. The sharing of approximately 5.1% of naive CD4 clonotypes was seen across a few donors.

Trimming removed 1 base from V and 4 bases from J; junction bases left unmatched: 10. Germline assignment: CDR1 KGHSH and CDR2 LQKENI. The CDR3 is 16 amino acids. This chain joins TRBV18 and TRBJ2-7; 7 positions match TRBD2. The TCR sequence derives from a young man in good health. Some clones in this sample may be carry-over from other donors' samples. The sequencing input was naive CD4+ T cells from PBMCs. Subset in this sample: CD45RA+ positively selected. The CDR3: CASSPRLAGSGYEQYF. For the CDR3, the DNA is TGTGCCAGCTCACCACGACTAGCCGGGAGTGGTTACGAGCAGTACTTC. Complete variable domain (other parts from reference TRBV18 and TRBJ2-7): NAGVMQNPRHLVRRRGQEARLRCSPMKGHSHVYWYRQLPEEGLKFMVYLQKENIIDESGMPKERFSAEFPKEGPSILRIQQVVRGDSAAYFCASSPRLAGSGYEQYFGPGTRLTVT.